These T cell receptor beta chains were read from a single sample in a study of CD4 T cells in relation to SARS-CoV-2 and coronaviruses. Their cognate antigens are unknown. The repertoire was sequenced with immunoSEQ multiplex PCR; TCRdb's copy has only in-frame clones and lacks some. This sample has some 29,000 clones, with approximately 78% found just once. Sequenced input: CD4+ T cells from PBMCs, cultured in vitro. Receptors originate from a human donor in good health. Each CDR3 is given with its conserved first and last residue. A D gene is named only where the DNA matches it firmly. Where a row states a size, it is once, few, many or the class of an expanded clone; other rows omit it.

-,-,TRBV9,TRBJ2-2,TGTGCCAGCAGCCAAGGACAGAACACGAACACCGGGGAGCTGTTTTTT,CASSQGQNTNTGELFF
TRBD2,-,TRBV11-2,TRBJ2-3,TGTGCCAGCAGCTCCAGACTAGCGGGAGACGGAGATACGCAGTATTTT,CASSSRLAGDGDTQYF
TRBD2,-,TRBV11-1,TRBJ2-7,TGTGCCAGCAGTCGCTTAGCGGGGAGCTCCTACGAGCAGTACTTC,CASSRLAGSSYEQYF
-,few,TRBV12-3/TRBV12-4,TRBJ2-2,TGTGCCAGCAGCTCGGACGGTCACAGGGAGCTGTTTTTT,CASSSDGHRELFF
-,-,TRBV5-1,TRBJ2-5,TGCGCCAGCAGCTCTAACTCTCAAGAGACCCAGTACTTC,CASSSNSQETQYF
TRBD1,-,TRBV4-1,TRBJ2-4,TGCGCCAGCAGCCACCCCCGGGGACAGGGGGCCCGTTACCAAAACATTCAGTACTTC,CASSHPRGQGARYQNIQYF
TRBD2,-,TRBV19,TRBJ2-3,TGTGCCACCGGGGAGGTAGCGGGAACGCCTCGCACAGATACGCAGTATTTT,CATGEVAGTPRTDTQYF
TRBD2,once,TRBV7-2,TRBJ2-2,TGTGCCAGCAGACAGAGCGGGGGGGCCACCGGGGAGCTGTTTTTT,CASRQSGGATGELFF
-,-,TRBV4-1,TRBJ2-1,TGCGCCAGTCGGATAGCGCCTCTTAGGGATGAGCAGTTCTTC,CASRIAPLRDEQFF
-,few,TRBV4-2,TRBJ2-7,TGTGCCAGCAGCCAAGGAAGATCCCTGGCGGGGGCTTCCTACGAGCAGTACTTC,CASSQGRSLAGASYEQYF
-,-,TRBV9,TRBJ1-1,TGTGCCAGCAGCGCCCAGAGAGGCACTGAAGCTTTCTTT,CASSAQRGTEAFF
TRBD1,-,TRBV4-2,TRBJ1-4,TGTGCCAGCAGCCCCCAGGGGGCAACTAATGAAAAACTGTTTTTT,CASSPQGATNEKLFF
TRBD1,-,TRBV2,TRBJ1-1,TGTGCCACCGACAGGGAGGTGAACACTGAAGCTTTCTTT,CATDREVNTEAFF
-,-,TRBV9,TRBJ2-6,TGTGCCAGCAGCACCCCCCGGGTGGGGGCTTGGGCCAACGTCCTGACTTTC,CASSTPRVGAWANVLTF